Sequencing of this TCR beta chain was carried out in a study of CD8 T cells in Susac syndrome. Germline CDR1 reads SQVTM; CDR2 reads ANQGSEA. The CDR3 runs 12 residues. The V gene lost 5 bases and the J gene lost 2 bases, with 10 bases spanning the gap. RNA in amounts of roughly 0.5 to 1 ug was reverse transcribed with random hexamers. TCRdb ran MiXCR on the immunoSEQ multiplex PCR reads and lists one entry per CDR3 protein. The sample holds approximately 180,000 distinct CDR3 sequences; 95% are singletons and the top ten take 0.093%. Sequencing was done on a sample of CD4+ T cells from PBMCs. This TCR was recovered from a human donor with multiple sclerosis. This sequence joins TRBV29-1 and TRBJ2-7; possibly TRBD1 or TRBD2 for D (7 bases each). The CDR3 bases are TGCAGCGTTAGCGGGACAGCCTACGAGCAGTACTTC. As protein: CSVSGTAYEQYF.